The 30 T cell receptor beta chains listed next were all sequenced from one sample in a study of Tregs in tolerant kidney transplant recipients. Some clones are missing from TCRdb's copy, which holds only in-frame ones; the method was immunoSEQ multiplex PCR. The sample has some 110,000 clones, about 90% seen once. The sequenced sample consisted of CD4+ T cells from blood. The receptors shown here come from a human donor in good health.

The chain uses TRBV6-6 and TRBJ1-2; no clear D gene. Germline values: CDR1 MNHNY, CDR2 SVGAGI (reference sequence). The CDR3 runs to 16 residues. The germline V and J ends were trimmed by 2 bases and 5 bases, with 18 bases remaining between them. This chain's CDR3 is CASSYEGQGLRYGYTF. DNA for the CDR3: TGTGCCAGCAGTTACGAAGGGCAAGGGTTGAGGTATGGCTACACCTTC.

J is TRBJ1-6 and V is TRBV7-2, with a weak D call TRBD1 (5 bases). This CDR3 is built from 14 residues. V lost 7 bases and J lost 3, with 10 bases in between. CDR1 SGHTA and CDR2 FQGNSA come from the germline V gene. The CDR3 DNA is TGTGCCAGCACCGTGACAGACTATAATTCACCCCTCCACTTT. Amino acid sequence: CASTVTDYNSPLHF.

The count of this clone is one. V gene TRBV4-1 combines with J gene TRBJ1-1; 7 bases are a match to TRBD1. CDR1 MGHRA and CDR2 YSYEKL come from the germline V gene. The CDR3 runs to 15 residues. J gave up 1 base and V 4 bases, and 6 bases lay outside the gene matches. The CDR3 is CASSPRGTANTEAFF. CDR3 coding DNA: TGCGCCAGCAGCCCGCGCGGGACAGCGAACACTGAAGCTTTCTTT.

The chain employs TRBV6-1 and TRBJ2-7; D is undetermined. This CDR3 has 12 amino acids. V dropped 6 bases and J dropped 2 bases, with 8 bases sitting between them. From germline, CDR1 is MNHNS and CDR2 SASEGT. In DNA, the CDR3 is TGTGCCAGCAGGGTAGGGACCTACGAGCAGTACTTC. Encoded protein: CASRVGTYEQYF.

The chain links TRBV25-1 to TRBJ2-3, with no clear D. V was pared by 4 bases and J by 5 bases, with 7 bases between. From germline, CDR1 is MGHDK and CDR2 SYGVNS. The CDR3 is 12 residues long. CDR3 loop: CASSVTLDTQYF. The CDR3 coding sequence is TGTGCCAGCAGTGTAACGCTAGATACGCAGTATTTT. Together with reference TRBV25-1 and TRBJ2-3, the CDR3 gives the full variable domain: EADIYQTPRYLVIGTGKKITLECSQTMGHDKMYWYQQDPGMELHLIHYSYGVNSTEKGDLSSESTVSRIRTEHFPLTLESARPSHTSQYLCASSVTLDTQYFGPGTRLTVL.

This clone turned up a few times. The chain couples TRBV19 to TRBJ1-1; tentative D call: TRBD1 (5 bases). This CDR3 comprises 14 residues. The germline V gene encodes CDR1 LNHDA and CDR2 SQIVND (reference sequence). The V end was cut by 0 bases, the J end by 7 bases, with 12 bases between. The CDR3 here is CASSIDRVIGEAFF. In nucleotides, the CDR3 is TGTGCCAGTAGTATAGACAGGGTGATCGGTGAAGCTTTCTTT. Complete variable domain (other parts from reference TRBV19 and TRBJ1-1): DGGITQSPKYLFRKEGQNVTLSCEQNLNHDAMYWYRQDPGQGLRLIYYSQIVNDFQKGDIAEGYSVSREKKESFPLTVTSAQKNPTAFYLCASSIDRVIGEAFFGQGTRLTVV.

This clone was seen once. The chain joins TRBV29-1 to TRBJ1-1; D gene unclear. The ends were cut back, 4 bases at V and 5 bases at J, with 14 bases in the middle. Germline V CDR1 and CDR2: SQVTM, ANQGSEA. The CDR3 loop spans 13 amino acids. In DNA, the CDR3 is TGCAGCGTTGTAGCATCCCGGTGGACTGAAGCTTTCTTT. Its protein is CSVVASRWTEAFF.

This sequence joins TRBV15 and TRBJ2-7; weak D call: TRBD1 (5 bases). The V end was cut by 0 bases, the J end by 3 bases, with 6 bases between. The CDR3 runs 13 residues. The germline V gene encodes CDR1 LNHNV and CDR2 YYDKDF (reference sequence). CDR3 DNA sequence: TGTGCCACCAGCAGAGACACAGGCTACGAGCAGTACTTC. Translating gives CATSRDTGYEQYF.

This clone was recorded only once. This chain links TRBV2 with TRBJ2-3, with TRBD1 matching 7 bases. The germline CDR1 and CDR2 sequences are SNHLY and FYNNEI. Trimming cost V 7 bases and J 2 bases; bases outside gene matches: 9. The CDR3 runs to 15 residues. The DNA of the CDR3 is TGTGCCAGCAATGGGATAGGGGGCATCACAGATACGCAGTATTTT. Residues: CASNGIGGITDTQYF.

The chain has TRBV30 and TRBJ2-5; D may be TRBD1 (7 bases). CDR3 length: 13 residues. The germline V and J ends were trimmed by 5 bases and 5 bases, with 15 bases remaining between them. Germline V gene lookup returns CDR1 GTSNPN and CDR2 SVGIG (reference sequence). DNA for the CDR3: TGTGCCTGGGTCAGGGGGGCCGGTGAGACCCAGTACTTC. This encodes CAWVRGAGETQYF.

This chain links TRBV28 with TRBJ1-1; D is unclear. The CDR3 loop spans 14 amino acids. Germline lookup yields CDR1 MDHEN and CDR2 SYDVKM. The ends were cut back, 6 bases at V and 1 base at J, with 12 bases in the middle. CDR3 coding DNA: TGTGCCAGCAGGGGATTACCCGAGAACACTGAAGCTTTCTTT. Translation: CASRGLPENTEAFF.

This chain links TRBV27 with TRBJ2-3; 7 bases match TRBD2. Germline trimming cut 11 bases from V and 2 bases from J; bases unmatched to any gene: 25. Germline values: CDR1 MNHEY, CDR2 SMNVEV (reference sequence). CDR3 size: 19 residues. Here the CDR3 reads CAFPNRAVEAGSFTDTQYF. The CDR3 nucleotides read TGTGCCTTCCCGAATAGGGCGGTCGAAGCGGGGTCTTTCACAGATACGCAGTATTTT.

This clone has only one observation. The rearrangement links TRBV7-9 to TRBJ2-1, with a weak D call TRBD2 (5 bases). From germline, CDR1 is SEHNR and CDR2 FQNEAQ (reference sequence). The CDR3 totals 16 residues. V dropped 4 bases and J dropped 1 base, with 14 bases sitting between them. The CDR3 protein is CASSYPRAGSYNEQFF. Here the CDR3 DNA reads TGTGCCAGCAGCTACCCTCGGGCGGGTTCCTACAATGAGCAGTTCTTC. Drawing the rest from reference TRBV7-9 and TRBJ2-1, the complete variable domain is DTGVSQNPRHKITKRGQNVTFRCDPISEHNRLYWYRQTLGQGPEFLTYFQNEAQLEKSRLLSDRFSAERPKGSFSTLEIQRTEQGDSAMYLCASSYPRAGSYNEQFFGPGTRLTVL.

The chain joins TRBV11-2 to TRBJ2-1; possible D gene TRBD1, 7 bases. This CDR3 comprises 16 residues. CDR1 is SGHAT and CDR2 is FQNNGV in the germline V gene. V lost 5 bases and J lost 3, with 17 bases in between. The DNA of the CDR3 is TGTGCCAGCAGCGCGGGACAGACTTTTGTCTACAATGAGCAGTTCTTC. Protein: CASSAGQTFVYNEQFF.

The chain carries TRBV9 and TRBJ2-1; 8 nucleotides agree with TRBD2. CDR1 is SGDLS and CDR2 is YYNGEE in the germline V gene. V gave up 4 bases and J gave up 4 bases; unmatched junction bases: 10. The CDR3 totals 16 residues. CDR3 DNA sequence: TGTGCCAGCAGCCCCCAAGGACTAGCTGGATACAATGAGCAGTTCTTC. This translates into CASSPQGLAGYNEQFF.

Here the CDR3 reads CASSQDFRGFGQYF. The CDR3 nucleotides are TGTGCCAGCAGCCAAGACTTCCGGGGCTTTGGACAGTACTTC. The genes are TRBV14 and TRBJ2-7, with D perhaps given as TRBD1 or TRBD2 (5 bases each). Trimming removed 0 bases from V and 10 bases from J, with 16 bases in between. CDR3 length: 14 residues. Germline CDR1 is SGHDN and CDR2 is FVKESK.

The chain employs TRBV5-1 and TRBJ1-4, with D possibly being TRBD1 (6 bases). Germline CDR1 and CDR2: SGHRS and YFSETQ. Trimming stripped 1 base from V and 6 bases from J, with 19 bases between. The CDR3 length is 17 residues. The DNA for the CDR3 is TGCGCCAGCAGCTTGACGGGTTACCAGGGGAGGGATGAAAAACTGTTTTTT. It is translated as CASSLTGYQGRDEKLFF. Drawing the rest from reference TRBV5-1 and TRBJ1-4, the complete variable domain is KAGVTQTPRYLIKTRGQQVTLSCSPISGHRSVSWYQQTPGQGLQFLFEYFSETQRNKGNFPGRFSGRQFSNSRSEMNVSTLELGDSALYLCASSLTGYQGRDEKLFFGSGTQLSVL.

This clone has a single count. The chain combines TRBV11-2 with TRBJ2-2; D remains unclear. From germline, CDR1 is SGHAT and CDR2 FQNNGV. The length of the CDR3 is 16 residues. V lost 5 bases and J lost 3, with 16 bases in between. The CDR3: CASSVTAALDTGELFF. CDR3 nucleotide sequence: TGTGCCAGCAGCGTGACGGCGGCCCTCGACACCGGGGAGCTGTTTTTT.

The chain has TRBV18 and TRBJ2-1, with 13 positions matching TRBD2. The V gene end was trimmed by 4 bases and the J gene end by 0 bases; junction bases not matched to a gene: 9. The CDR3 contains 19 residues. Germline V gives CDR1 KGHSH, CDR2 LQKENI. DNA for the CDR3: TGTGCCAGCTCACTTACCGGGACTAGCGGGGATACCTCCTACAATGAGCAGTTCTTC. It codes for CASSLTGTSGDTSYNEQFF.

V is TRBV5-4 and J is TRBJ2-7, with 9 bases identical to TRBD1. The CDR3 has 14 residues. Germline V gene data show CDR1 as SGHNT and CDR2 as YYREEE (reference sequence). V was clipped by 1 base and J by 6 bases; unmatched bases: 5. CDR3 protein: CASSLQDRGSEQYF. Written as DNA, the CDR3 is TGTGCCAGCAGCTTGCAGGACAGGGGTAGCGAGCAGTACTTC.

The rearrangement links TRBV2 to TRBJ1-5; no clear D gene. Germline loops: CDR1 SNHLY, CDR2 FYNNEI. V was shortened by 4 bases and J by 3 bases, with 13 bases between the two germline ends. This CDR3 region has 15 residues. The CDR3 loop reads CASSGALGFNQPQHF. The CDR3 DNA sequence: TGTGCCAGCAGTGGGGCCCTGGGATTCAATCAGCCCCAGCATTTT.

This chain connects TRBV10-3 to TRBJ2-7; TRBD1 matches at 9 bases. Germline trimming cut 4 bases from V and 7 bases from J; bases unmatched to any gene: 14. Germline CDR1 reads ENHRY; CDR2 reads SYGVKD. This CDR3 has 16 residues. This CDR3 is CAISGRVGTGLKEQYF. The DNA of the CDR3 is TGTGCCATCAGTGGACGTGTCGGGACAGGGCTGAAGGAGCAGTACTTC.

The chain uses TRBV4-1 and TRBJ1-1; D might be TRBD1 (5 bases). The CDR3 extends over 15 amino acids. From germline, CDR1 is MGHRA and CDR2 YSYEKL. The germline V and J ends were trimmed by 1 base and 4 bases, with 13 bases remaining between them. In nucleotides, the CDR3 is TGCGCCAGCAGCCAAGGGACGGAGGGGATCACTGAAGCTTTCTTT. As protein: CASSQGTEGITEAFF.

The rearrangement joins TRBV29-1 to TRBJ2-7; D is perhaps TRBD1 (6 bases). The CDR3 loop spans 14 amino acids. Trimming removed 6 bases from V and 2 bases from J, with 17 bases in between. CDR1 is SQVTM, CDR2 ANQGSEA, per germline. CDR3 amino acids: CSVNTGQPPYEQYF. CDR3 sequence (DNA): TGCAGCGTGAACACCGGACAGCCCCCCTACGAGCAGTACTTC.

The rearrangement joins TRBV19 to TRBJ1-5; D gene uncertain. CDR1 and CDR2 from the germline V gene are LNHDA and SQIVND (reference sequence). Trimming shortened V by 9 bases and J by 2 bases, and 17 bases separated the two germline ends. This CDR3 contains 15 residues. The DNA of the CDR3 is TGTGCCAGCTTAGGATACGGCCGCGGCAATCAGCCCCAGCATTTT. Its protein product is CASLGYGRGNQPQHF.

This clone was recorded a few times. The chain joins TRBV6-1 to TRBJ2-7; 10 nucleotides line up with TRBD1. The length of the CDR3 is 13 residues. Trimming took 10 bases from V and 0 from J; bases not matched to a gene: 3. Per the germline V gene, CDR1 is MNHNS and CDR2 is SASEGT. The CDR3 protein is CAIRTGGSYEQYF. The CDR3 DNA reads TGTGCCATCAGGACAGGGGGCTCCTACGAGCAGTACTTC.

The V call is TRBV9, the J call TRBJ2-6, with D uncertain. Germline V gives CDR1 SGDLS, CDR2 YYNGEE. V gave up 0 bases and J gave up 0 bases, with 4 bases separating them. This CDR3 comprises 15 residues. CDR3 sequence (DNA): TGTGCCAGCAGCGTAGGCGGCTCTGGGGCCAACGTCCTGACTTTC. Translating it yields CASSVGGSGANVLTF.

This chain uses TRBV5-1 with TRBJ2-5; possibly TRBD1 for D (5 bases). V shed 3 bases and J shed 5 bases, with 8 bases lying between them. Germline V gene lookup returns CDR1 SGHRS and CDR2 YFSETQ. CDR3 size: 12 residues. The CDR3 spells CASSYYRETQYF. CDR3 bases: TGCGCCAGCAGCTATTACAGGGAGACCCAGTACTTC.

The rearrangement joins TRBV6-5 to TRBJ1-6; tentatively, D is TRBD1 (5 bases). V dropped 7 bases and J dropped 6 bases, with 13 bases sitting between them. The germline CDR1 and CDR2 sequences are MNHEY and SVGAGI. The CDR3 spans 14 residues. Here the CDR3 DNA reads TGTGCCAGCACTCCAGGAGGGACTAATTCACCCCTCCACTTT. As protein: CASTPGGTNSPLHF.

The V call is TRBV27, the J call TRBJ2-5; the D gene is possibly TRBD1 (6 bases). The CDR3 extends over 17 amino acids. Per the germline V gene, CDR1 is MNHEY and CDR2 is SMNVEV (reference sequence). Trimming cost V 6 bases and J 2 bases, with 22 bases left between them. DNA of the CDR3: TGTGCCAGCAGATCCCTCTCTGGACAGTGGGGACAAGAGACCCAGTACTTC. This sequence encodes CASRSLSGQWGQETQYF.